This TCR beta chain was obtained from a study of Ad26.COV2.S vaccination and SARS-CoV-2 variants. Study-wide context: Donor had been placed in the Ad26.COV2.S arm of the COV1001 trial. Study-wide results and limits: Post-vaccination spike-specific CD8+ and CD4+ T cell responses reportedly had substantial breadth.

Regarding treatment: 15 to 20 received Ad26.COV2.S at low or high dose, single or two shots; several received placebo; per-sample allocation not given. Sampling happened 63 days after the first vaccine or placebo injection. Built on an Ad26 vector, the vaccine expressed Wuhan-strain SARS-CoV-2 spike. Details on this clone: What it recognizes is unknown.

In germline, CDR1 is SGHTA, CDR2 FQGNSA. The CDR3 loop spans 17 amino acids. V was clipped by 2 bases and J by 5 bases; unmatched bases: 10. TCRdb's table, derived via immunoSEQ multiplex PCR, lists solely in-frame clones and lacks some. The sample has roughly 680,000 clones; 89% are singletons. The chain joins TRBV7-2 to TRBJ2-3; TRBD2 matches at 10 bases. Sequenced material: peripheral blood, taken in a trial of Ad26.COV2.S vaccine versus placebo. The sequence was obtained from a person between 18 and 65 years old who received the Ad26.COV2.S COVID-19 vaccine or a placebo. The CDR3 bases are TGTGCCAGCAGCTTACCATCTAGCGGGAGTTTGAGAGATACGCAGTATTTT. Translating it yields CASSLPSSGSLRDTQYF.